The sequence of this T cell receptor (beta chain) was determined in a study of blood T cell repertoires in COVID-19. Overall study: Specimens from acute and convalescent COVID-19 originated in the United States, Italy and Spain. From T cells, B-cell-depleted T cells, or PBMCs came the material, which was cDNA or gDNA.

Germline trimming cut 5 bases from V and 5 bases from J; bases unmatched to any gene: 6. There are 14 residues in the CDR3. The germline V gene has CDR1 SNHLY and CDR2 FYNNEI. Here immunoSEQ multiplex PCR was the method, and the copy in TCRdb shows in-frame clones only, minus some. This table holds over 200,000 clones, roughly 87% found once. This sequence joins TRBV2 and TRBJ2-5, with 9 bases lining up with TRBD2. Sequences were obtained from peripheral blood. The receptor was derived from a woman aged 18-35 years who had recovered from COVID-19. The CDR3 DNA reads TGTGCCAGCAGTCTTGGCGCGGGAGGGGAGACCCAGTACTTC. Its protein product is CASSLGAGGETQYF.